The 27 T cell receptor beta chains in this list originate from one sample, sequenced in a study of regulatory T cells in long-lasting Graves disease. Library construction for TCR beta used iRepertoire HTBI primers and Arm-PCR of CDR3 regions. TCRdb itself ran the multiplex PCR reads through MiXCR, one entry per CDR3 protein. In the table there are around 250,000 distinct CDR3 sequences, more than 15% of which are singletons. Documented time point: newly diagnosed GD, antithyroid drugs for less than 3 months. From PBMCs, RNA was extracted and then used to make the TCR library. The same sample was also used in a study of T cells in Graves' hyperthyroidism and ophthalmopathy.

Sequencing was performed on peripheral blood mononuclear cells (PBMCs), taken at new diagnosis, from a patient treated with antithyroid drugs. These receptors were collected from a woman between 25 and 40 years old with Graves disease.

This clonotype has at least ten counts. The chain links TRBV12-3 or TRBV12-4 to TRBJ1-5; maybe TRBD1 (5 bases). There are 15 residues in the CDR3. V dropped 8 bases and J dropped 0 bases, with 14 bases sitting between them. The CDR3 is CASSRQSYSNQPQHF. The CDR3, as DNA: TGTGCCAGCTCAAGACAGAGCTATAGCAATCAGCCCCAGCATTTT.

This clonotype was counted at least ten times. The chain couples TRBV7-9 to TRBJ1-4; tentatively, D is TRBD1 (6 bases). With 2 bases removed from V and 8 bases from J, the gap between germline ends came to 15 bases. Germline values: CDR1 SEHNR, CDR2 FQNEAQ (reference sequence). This CDR3 region has 15 residues. The CDR3 here is CASSLPMTGDEKLFF. The CDR3 DNA follows: TGTGCCAGCAGCTTACCGATGACAGGAGACGAAAAACTGTTTTTT.

This clonotype showed up many times. The V and J genes are TRBV20-1 and TRBJ1-6; a possible D gene is TRBD1 (5 bases). Germline-derived CDR1 and CDR2 are DFQATT and SNEGSKA (reference sequence). CDR3 length equals 12 residues. Trimming pared 4 bases from V and 10 bases from J, leaving 11 bases between. Here the CDR3 reads CSATRVNSPLHF. DNA of the CDR3: TGCAGTGCTACCAGGGTAAACTCACCCCTCCACTTT.

About this clonotype: It may be a read error: a sequence one base away is much more abundant. The chain recombines TRBV5-1 with TRBJ1-1, with 9 bases aligning to TRBD1. The CDR3 totals 13 residues. The germline V gene encodes CDR1 SGHRS and CDR2 YFSETQ. CDR3 DNA sequence: TGCGCCAGCAGCTGGACAGGGGAAACTGGAGCTTTCTTT. Translated: CASSWTGETGAFF. Combining the CDR3 with reference TRBV5-1 and TRBJ1-1 gives the whole variable domain KAGVTQTPRYLIKTRGQQVTLSCSPISGHRSVSWYQQTPGQGLQFLFEYFSETQRNKGNFPGRFSGRQFSNSRSEMNVSTLELGDSALYLCASSWTGETGAFFGQGTRLTVV.

This clonotype was detected many times. This rearrangement joins TRBV20-1 to TRBJ1-1; TRBD1 might be the D (5 bases). V lost 8 bases and J 4 bases, leaving 17 bases between the germline ends. The CDR3 runs to 13 residues. From germline, CDR1 is DFQATT and CDR2 SNEGSKA (reference sequence). In nucleotides, the CDR3 is TGCAGTTCAAGAGCGGGGCAGTCCACTGAAGCTTTCTTT. Its translation is CSSRAGQSTEAFF.

In this sample, this clonotype turned up many times. The chain has TRBV4-2 and TRBJ1-5; 9 nucleotides line up with TRBD1. This CDR3 has 16 residues. CDR1 is LGHNA and CDR2 is YNFKEQ in the germline V gene. With V trimmed by 2 bases and J by 5 bases, 7 bases remained unmatched. The CDR3 reads CASSQLRQGVDQPQHF. The CDR3 DNA is TGTGCCAGCAGCCAACTCCGACAGGGGGTGGATCAGCCCCAGCATTTT.

This clonotype was observed a handful of times. The V and J genes are TRBV18 and TRBJ1-4, with 11 positions matching TRBD1. This CDR3 region has 16 residues. The germline V gene has CDR1 KGHSH and CDR2 LQKENI. Trimming at V came to 3 bases and at J to 11 bases, leaving 11 bases not matched to a gene. The DNA of the CDR3 is TGTGCCAGCTCACCGACGGACAGGGGGCGGGCAGGGAAACTGTTTTTT. The encoded protein is CASSPTDRGRAGKLFF. Full variable domain (remainder filled in from reference TRBV18 and TRBJ1-4): NAGVMQNPRHLVRRRGQEARLRCSPMKGHSHVYWYRQLPEEGLKFMVYLQKENIIDESGMPKERFSAEFPKEGPSILRIQQVVRGDSAAYFCASSPTDRGRAGKLFFGSGTQLSVL.

This clonotype was seen only a few times. J is TRBJ1-2 and V is TRBV5-5; TRBD1 matches at 7 bases. Germline CDR1 SGHKS, CDR2 YYEKEE (reference sequence). This CDR3 contains 17 residues. V shed 1 base, J shed 8 bases, and the junction held 17 bases outside the gene matches. Here the CDR3 reads CASSLLPQVPGQRGYTF. The DNA for the CDR3 is TGTGCCAGCAGCTTGCTACCCCAGGTTCCGGGACAGCGGGGCTACACCTTC. The variable domain in full, completed from reference TRBV5-5 and TRBJ1-2, reads DAGVTQSPTHLIKTRGQQVTLRCSPISGHKSVSWYQQVLGQGPQFIFQYYEKEERGRGNFPDRFSARQFPNYSSELNVNALLLGDSALYLCASSLLPQVPGQRGYTFGSGTRLTVV.

Many counts were recorded for this clonotype. The V call is TRBV20-1, the J call TRBJ2-3; 10 bases match TRBD2. Germline values: CDR1 DFQATT, CDR2 SNEGSKA (reference sequence). The V and J ends lost 5 bases and 3 bases, in that order; junction bases with no gene match: 11. The CDR3 sequence is 16 residues long. The CDR3 region has the DNA TGCAGTGCTTTCCCCTCGGCTAGCGGGGGTACAGATACGCAGTATTTT. Protein: CSAFPSASGGTDTQYF.

This clonotype has at least ten counts. This chain uses TRBV20-1 with TRBJ2-7, with a possible D match to TRBD1 (6 bases). Deletions cut 1 base from V and 2 bases from J, with 15 bases between. Germline assignment: CDR1 DFQATT and CDR2 SNEGSKA (reference sequence). This CDR3 comprises 15 residues. The CDR3 loop is CSARVDSETTYEQYF. DNA of the CDR3: TGCAGTGCTAGAGTGGACAGCGAAACTACCTACGAGCAGTACTTC.

A word on this clonotype: A much larger clone sits a single nucleotide away, making a read error possible. This chain links TRBV4-1 with TRBJ1-1, with D uncertain. CDR3 size: 14 residues. CDR1 is MGHRA and CDR2 is YSYEKL in the germline V gene. The CDR3 coding sequence is TGCGCCAGCAGCCCCGGACCGGAGAACACTGAAGCTATCTTT. It specifies CASSPGPENTEAIF.

The chain is built from TRBV20-1 and TRBJ1-2, with 11 bases lining up with TRBD1. The CDR3 is 13 amino acids. V shed 6 bases, J shed 4 bases, and the junction held 4 bases outside the gene matches. Germline V gives CDR1 DFQATT, CDR2 SNEGSKA (reference sequence). The DNA for the CDR3 is TGCAGTGCAAGGACAGGGGGCCCCTATGGCTACACCTTC. It encodes CSARTGGPYGYTF.

This clonotype was counted a few times. Germline is not matched at one junction end, which may reflect a read error. This chain connects TRBV3-1 to TRBJ1-3; D is possibly TRBD1 (6 bases). The CDR3 runs 15 residues. Germline assignment: CDR1 LGHDT and CDR2 YNNKEL (reference sequence). CDR3 in amino acids: CASSQQGSSGNTTYF. DNA for the CDR3: TGTGCCAGCAGCCAACAGGGGAGCTCTGGAAACACCACATATTTT.

This clonotype was recorded a few times. The chain combines TRBV6-5 with TRBJ2-1; 10 bases map to TRBD2. V shed 4 bases, J shed 4 bases, and the junction held 13 bases outside the gene matches. This CDR3 comprises 18 residues. The germline gives CDR1 MNHEY, CDR2 SVGAGI. Written as DNA, the CDR3 is TGTGCCAGCAGTTCCCTCCGGCTAGCGGGGGAGGGATACAATGAGCAGTTCTTC. Protein: CASSSLRLAGEGYNEQFF.

A word on this clonotype: This may be a read error: a much more frequent sequence differs by one nucleotide. This chain joins TRBV20-1 and TRBJ1-2; tentatively, D is TRBD1 (6 bases). From germline, CDR1 is DFQATT and CDR2 SNEGSKA (reference sequence). The CDR3 covers 16 residues. In DNA form, the CDR3 reads TGCAGTGCTAGGGCTGGGGAGGGACAAGCTAACTATGACTACACCTTC. It translates to CSARAGEGQANYDYTF.

This clonotype was recorded at least ten times. This sequence joins TRBV7-9 and TRBJ2-7; TRBD1 might be the D (5 bases). V dropped 1 base and J dropped 2 bases, with 9 bases sitting between them. CDR1 is SEHNR, CDR2 FQNEAQ, per germline (reference sequence). This CDR3 contains 14 residues. CDR3 sequence reads: CASSLGGVTYEQYF. The DNA of the CDR3 is TGTGCCAGCAGCTTAGGGGGCGTCACCTACGAGCAGTACTTC.

Turning to this clonotype: A far bigger clonotype differs at one base, so this is likely a read error. The rearrangement uses TRBV11-2 and TRBJ2-1; D may match TRBD1 or TRBD2 (5 bases each). The J call may be faulty, since TRBJ2-5 better matches the DNA end. The CDR3 length is 15 residues. In germline, CDR1 is SGHAT, CDR2 FQNNGV. CDR3 sequence: CANSLDGTDQETQYF. CDR3 nucleotides: TGTGCCAACAGCTTGGACGGGACGGATCAAGAGACCCAGTACTTC.

This clonotype was recorded at least ten times. One end of the junction is discordant with germline, which a read error may explain. The chain is built from TRBV5-1 and TRBJ1-5; 7 nucleotides match TRBD1. The CDR3 totals 15 residues. The germline V gene has CDR1 SGHRS and CDR2 YFSETQ. For the CDR3, the DNA is TGTGCCAGCAGCAGAGGCCGGGACAGTTATCAGCCCCAGCATTTT. Translated, it gives CASSRGRDSYQPQHF.

This clonotype was found a few times. This chain uses TRBV18 with TRBJ1-6; unclear D gene. V was trimmed by 0 bases and J by 3 bases, leaving 6 bases between them. CDR1 and CDR2 (germline): KGHSH, LQKENI. The CDR3 covers 15 residues. The CDR3 spells CASSPPNSYNSPLHF. CDR3 DNA: TGTGCCAGCTCACCACCGAACAGCTATAATTCACCCCTCCACTTT.

In this sample, this clonotype turned up many times. The chain joins TRBV5-1 to TRBJ2-5; TRBD1 agrees at 7 bases. The CDR3 loop spans 13 amino acids. Germline CDR1 SGHRS, CDR2 YFSETQ. The V segment lost 4 bases and the J segment 4 bases; nucleotides outside the gene matches: 4. CDR3 bases: TGCGCCAGCAGCCCCGAGGGGGCAGAGACCCAGTACTTC. Protein product: CASSPEGAETQYF. Full variable domain (rest looked up from reference TRBV5-1 and TRBJ2-5): KAGVTQTPRYLIKTRGQQVTLSCSPISGHRSVSWYQQTPGQGLQFLFEYFSETQRNKGNFPGRFSGRQFSNSRSEMNVSTLELGDSALYLCASSPEGAETQYFGPGTRLLVL.

A single count supports this clonotype. The chain uses TRBV27 and TRBJ1-1, with D hard to call. The CDR3 extends over 14 amino acids. V was shortened by 3 bases and J by 10 bases, with 18 bases between the two germline ends. The germline V gene has CDR1 MNHEY and CDR2 SMNVEV (reference sequence). The CDR3 nucleotides read TGTGCCAGCAGTTTCCATGAAGACCGGGAAGTAGCTTTCTTT. Its protein is CASSFHEDREVAFF.

This clonotype has a count of ten or more. This chain links TRBV2 with TRBJ1-4; D is ambiguous. This CDR3 has 16 amino acids. Germline CDR1 SNHLY, CDR2 FYNNEI. V was cut by 4 bases and J by 7 bases, with 19 bases left in between. The CDR3: CASSGGRIPDVEKLFF. The CDR3 DNA sequence: TGTGCCAGCAGTGGCGGCAGGATCCCGGATGTTGAAAAACTGTTTTTT.

The chain uses TRBV11-2 and TRBJ2-1, with D unresolved. The length of the CDR3 is 14 residues. Germline V gives CDR1 SGHAT, CDR2 FQNNGV. Trimming left V 1 base short and J 12 bases short, with 16 bases between. The CDR3 region has the DNA TGTGCCAGCAGCTTAGGGAGCCCGGTCACACTGCAGTTCTTC. Translation gives CASSLGSPVTLQFF.

This clonotype occurred many times. The chain couples TRBV20-1 to TRBJ1-6, with a tentative D call TRBD1 (6 bases). Germline CDR1 DFQATT, CDR2 SNEGSKA (reference sequence). This CDR3 has 17 residues. Trimming shortened V by 0 bases and J by 0 bases, and 12 bases separated the two germline ends. This chain's CDR3 is CSARDRLGGSYNSPLHF. DNA for the CDR3: TGCAGTGCTAGAGATCGATTAGGGGGCTCCTATAATTCACCCCTCCACTTT.

V and J are TRBV6-2 or TRBV6-3 and TRBJ1-3; D call uncertain. The CDR3 spans 14 residues. Trimming pared 5 bases from V and 0 bases from J, leaving 8 bases between. Germline loops: CDR1 MNHEY, CDR2 SVGEGT. CDR3 sequence reads: CASSTRNSGNTIYF. The CDR3 DNA is TGTGCCAGCAGTACCCGAAACTCTGGAAACACCATATATTTT.

This clonotype has only a few counts. This chain links TRBV5-1 with TRBJ2-5, with 10 positions matching TRBD2. Looked up from germline, CDR1 is SGHRS and CDR2 is YFSETQ. The CDR3 has 17 amino acids. J lost 2 bases, V lost 6 bases, and 13 bases had no gene match. DNA for the CDR3: TGCGCCAGCAAACTTGGAACGGCAGCGGGGGGGCAAGAGACCCAGTACTTC. This gives the protein CASKLGTAAGGQETQYF.

This rearrangement joins TRBV7-2 to TRBJ2-2; possible D gene TRBD1, 6 bases. Deletions cut 7 bases from V and 1 base from J, with 13 bases between. Germline values: CDR1 SGHTA, CDR2 FQGNSA. The CDR3 consists of 15 residues. The DNA of the CDR3 is TGTGCCAGCAACACCGGGACACGGAACACCGGGGAGCTGTTTTTT. Residues: CASNTGTRNTGELFF. Supplemented by reference TRBV7-2 and TRBJ2-2, the full variable domain reads GAGVSQSPSNKVTEKGKDVELRCDPISGHTALYWYRQSLGQGLEFLIYFQGNSAPDKSGLPSDRFSAERTGGSVSTLTIQRTQQEDSAVYLCASNTGTRNTGELFFGEGSRLTVL.